What follows are 27 T cell receptor beta chains derived from one specimen sequenced in a study of long-term antiretroviral therapy in people with HIV (dated by TCRdb to 2022 to 2024). The immunoSEQ hsTCRB v3.0 assay was used at survey level resolution to sequence the TRB variable region. TCRdb re-hosts the immuneACCESS table, in-frame sequences only. Its copies lack some clones; in the studies checked, an unresolved V gene accounts for under half of them, and the cause for the rest is not known. A total of about 21,000 clones appear in this sample, roughly 85% of them only once. Roughly 10% of the sample is in the top ten clones. The starting material was unsorted PBMCs, obtained 4.1 years after starting antiretroviral therapy. These receptors all stem from a woman aged 40-49 years with HIV.

The CDR3 spells CASSLALGREAFF. The DNA for the CDR3 is TGTGCCAGCAGCTTAGCGCTCGGCAGGGAAGCTTTCTTT. J is TRBJ1-1 and V is TRBV7-8; D remains unclear. The V end lost 0 bases, the J end lost 8 bases, and 10 bases lay between the germline ends. This CDR3 has 13 amino acids. Germline CDR1 and CDR2: SGHVS and FQNEAQ.

This chain joins TRBV7-9 and TRBJ2-7; tentatively, D is TRBD1 (6 bases). V was shortened by 5 bases and J by 6 bases, with 11 bases between the two germline ends. CDR3 length equals 12 residues. Germline-derived CDR1 and CDR2 are SEHNR and FQNEAQ (reference sequence). The CDR3 region is CASSTQGPEQYF. CDR3 sequence (DNA): TGTGCCAGCAGCACCCAGGGGCCCGAGCAGTACTTC.

The genes are TRBV13 and TRBJ2-7, with D tentatively TRBD2 (6 bases). Germline assignment: CDR1 PRHDT and CDR2 FYEKMQ (reference sequence). This CDR3 is 13 amino acids long. Trimming cost V 10 bases and J 1 base, with 14 bases left between them. In DNA, the CDR3 is TGTGCCACCTCTACGCGGGATTCCTACGAGCAGTACTTC. Protein sequence: CATSTRDSYEQYF.

The V gene is TRBV7-2, the J gene TRBJ1-2; possibly TRBD1 for D (6 bases). Germline V CDR1 and CDR2: SGHTA, FQGNSA. CDR3 length: 13 residues. Trimming removed 4 bases at V and 2 bases at J, with 8 bases between. This CDR3 is CASSSGQNYGYTF. Here the CDR3 DNA reads TGTGCCAGCAGCTCCGGACAGAACTATGGCTACACCTTC.

V and J are TRBV11-2 and TRBJ2-1; D may be TRBD2 (5 bases). The CDR3 runs 14 residues. Germline-derived CDR1 and CDR2 are SGHAT and FQNNGV. V lost 4 bases and J lost 3, with 10 bases in between. CDR3 DNA sequence: TGTGCCAGCAGCTCCCCCGCGGGCTACAATGAGCAGTTCTTC. Translation gives CASSSPAGYNEQFF.

The chain recombines TRBV5-1 with TRBJ2-5; the match to TRBD1 covers 7 bases. The CDR3 extends over 15 amino acids. CDR1 and CDR2 from the germline V gene are SGHRS and YFSETQ. The V and J ends lost 2 bases and 5 bases, in that order; junction bases with no gene match: 9. CDR3 residues: CASSFYTGVGETQYF. CDR3 nucleotide sequence: TGCGCCAGCAGCTTCTATACAGGGGTCGGGGAGACCCAGTACTTC.

The CDR3: CASSPLAGGSSYEQYF. DNA of the CDR3: TGTGCCAGCAGTCCTCTAGCGGGCGGCAGCTCCTACGAGCAGTACTTC. The rearrangement joins TRBV7-6 to TRBJ2-7; 8 bases agree with TRBD2. The CDR3 sequence is 16 residues long. CDR1 SGHVS and CDR2 FNYEAQ come from the germline V gene. The V gene end was trimmed by 6 bases and the J gene end by 0 bases; junction bases not matched to a gene: 10. The entire variable domain, with the rest obtained from reference TRBV7-6 and TRBJ2-7, is as follows: GAGVSQSPRYKVTKRGQDVALRCDPISGHVSLYWYRQALGQGPEFLTYFNYEAQQDKSGLPNDRFSAERPEGSISTLTIQRTEQRDSAMYRCASSPLAGGSSYEQYFGPGTRLTVT.

The rearrangement uses TRBV13 and TRBJ2-5; no definite D call. The end of the DNA is better explained by TRBJ2-7, so the J call may be wrong. CDR1 and CDR2 (germline): PRHDT, FYEKMQ (reference sequence). The CDR3 is 11 residues long. The CDR3 spells CASSFSHEQYF. DNA of the CDR3: TGTGCCAGCAGCTTCAGCCACGAGCAGTACTTC.

The chain couples TRBV6-1 to TRBJ1-5; tentatively, D is TRBD1 (6 bases). CDR3 length: 14 amino acids. From germline, CDR1 is MNHNS and CDR2 SASEGT. Between the trimmed V and J ends, which lost 6 bases and 0 bases, there was a span of 9 bases. The CDR3 sequence is CASRYRDSNQPQHF. CDR3 DNA: TGTGCCAGCAGGTACAGGGATAGCAATCAGCCCCAGCATTTT.

In its sample, this clone was seen a few times. The chain carries TRBV7-9 and TRBJ2-5, with D perhaps TRBD2 (6 bases). In germline, CDR1 is SEHNR, CDR2 FQNEAQ (reference sequence). Trimming removed 0 bases at V and 2 bases at J, with 10 bases between. The CDR3 spans 15 residues. The CDR3, as DNA: TGTGCCAGCAGCTTAGCGGAGGGGACTCAAGAGACCCAGTACTTC. Its translation: CASSLAEGTQETQYF.

With respect to this clone: At one of its ends the junction is not consistent with the germline gene, which may arise from a read error. V is TRBV7-2 and J is TRBJ2-7, with TRBD2 identical over 11 bases. The CDR3 has 11 residues. Germline V CDR1 and CDR2: SGHTA, FQGNSA. The DNA for the CDR3 is TGTGCCAGCAGCCTAGCGGGGGGGCAGTACTTC. The encoded protein is CASSLAGGQYF.

The chain is built from TRBV6-5 and TRBJ2-2; D remains unclear. Trimming removed 5 bases at V and 2 bases at J, with 9 bases between. The germline V gene has CDR1 MNHEY and CDR2 SVGAGI. There are 14 residues in the CDR3. This CDR3 reads CASSRTANTGELFF. The CDR3 DNA is TGTGCCAGCAGTCGTACAGCAAACACCGGGGAGCTGTTTTTT.

This clone has a handful of counts. The rearrangement links TRBV4-1 to TRBJ2-5, with TRBD1 identical over 10 bases. This CDR3 comprises 17 residues. J gave up 3 bases and V 6 bases, and 13 bases lay outside the gene matches. Germline assignment: CDR1 MGHRA and CDR2 YSYEKL. CDR3 residues: CASSSSPPGQGEETQYF. In DNA form, the CDR3 reads TGCGCCAGCAGTTCAAGTCCCCCCGGACAGGGGGAAGAGACCCAGTACTTC.

This chain links TRBV7-2 with TRBJ1-4, with 9 bases fitting TRBD1. Losses at the gene ends were 3 bases for V and 8 bases for J; bases not matched to a gene: 4. This CDR3 is built from 14 residues. Germline lookup yields CDR1 SGHTA and CDR2 FQGNSA. Here the CDR3 DNA reads TGTGCCAGCAGCTTGGACAGGGGAAGCGAAAAACTGTTTTTT. It specifies CASSLDRGSEKLFF.

This chain uses TRBV27 with TRBJ1-1, with D perhaps matching TRBD1 (5 bases). V was clipped by 2 bases and J by 1 base, with 11 bases between them. The CDR3 extends over 15 amino acids. Germline V gene sequence: CDR1 MNHEY, CDR2 SMNVEV (reference sequence). As DNA, the CDR3 is TGTGCCAGCAGTTTAACGGGGACCCAGAACACTGAAGCTTTCTTT. It codes for CASSLTGTQNTEAFF.

J is TRBJ1-5 and V is TRBV7-2; D gene uncertain. The germline CDR1 and CDR2 sequences are SGHTA and FQGNSA. This CDR3 has 13 amino acids. The V end was cut by 4 bases, the J end by 5 bases, with 9 bases between. The CDR3 reads CASSSEADQPQHF. The CDR3 DNA reads as TGTGCCAGCAGCTCTGAGGCAGATCAGCCCCAGCATTTT.

The chain uses TRBV19 and TRBJ2-4; 7 bases map to TRBD1. The junction had 18 bases not matched to a gene; V was cut back by 7 bases and J by 6 bases. Germline V CDR1 and CDR2: LNHDA, SQIVND (reference sequence). The CDR3 extends over 17 amino acids. This CDR3 reads CASTLSNTRGHRNIQYF. In DNA, the CDR3 is TGTGCCAGTACCCTTAGTAATACGAGGGGGCATCGAAACATTCAGTACTTC.

This rearrangement joins TRBV4-1 to TRBJ1-6; D call uncertain. Germline values: CDR1 MGHRA, CDR2 YSYEKL. The CDR3 is 17 amino acids. Trimming left V 2 bases short and J 0 bases short, with 11 bases between. The CDR3 region is CASSQSSGVSYNSPLHF. CDR3 coding DNA: TGCGCCAGCAGCCAAAGCTCAGGAGTCTCCTATAATTCACCCCTCCACTTT.

The V and J genes are TRBV7-2 and TRBJ2-1; 8 bases align to TRBD2. Germline CDR1 is SGHTA and CDR2 is FQGNSA. This CDR3 spans 14 amino acids. Trimming cost V 0 bases and J 7 bases; bases outside gene matches: 2. The CDR3 coding sequence is TGTGCCAGCAGCTTAGCTAGCGGGGTAAATGAGCAGTTCTTC. Amino acid sequence: CASSLASGVNEQFF.

The rearrangement uses TRBV14 and TRBJ2-7; 9 bases are shared with TRBD1. The germline V gene has CDR1 SGHDN and CDR2 FVKESK. CDR3 size: 15 residues. The V segment lost 4 bases and the J segment 5 bases; nucleotides outside the gene matches: 9. The CDR3 nucleotides are TGTGCCAGCAGCCTCGGGACAGGGTCTTGGGACGAGCAGTACTTC. This codes for CASSLGTGSWDEQYF.

This clone was counted once. The rearrangement joins TRBV4-1 to TRBJ1-1; D unresolved. Germline values: CDR1 MGHRA, CDR2 YSYEKL. The V end lost 0 bases, the J end lost 2 bases, and 7 bases lay between the germline ends. The CDR3 loop spans 14 amino acids. The CDR3 nucleotides are TGCGCCAGCAGCCAAGACCCAGAAAACACTGAAGCTTTCTTT. It is translated as CASSQDPENTEAFF.

This chain's CDR3 is CASKSFLYNEQFF. CDR3 DNA sequence: TGTGCCAGCAAGTCGTTCCTTTACAATGAGCAGTTCTTC. The rearrangement joins TRBV6-1 to TRBJ2-1, with D hard to call. The CDR3 loop spans 13 amino acids. The V end lost 7 bases, the J end lost 4 bases, and 11 bases lay between the germline ends. Germline lookup yields CDR1 MNHNS and CDR2 SASEGT.

This chain uses TRBV29-1 with TRBJ2-1; possible D gene TRBD1, 6 bases. The CDR3 is 11 amino acids. V was cut by 7 bases and J by 9 bases, with 13 bases left in between. The germline V gene has CDR1 SQVTM and CDR2 ANQGSEA. For the CDR3, the DNA is TGCAGCGGACTTACAGGGAGTGAGCAGTTCTTC. Translated, it gives CSGLTGSEQFF.

The genes are TRBV4-1 and TRBJ2-3; possibly TRBD1 for D (6 bases). Trimming stripped 3 bases from V and 4 bases from J, with 17 bases between. The CDR3 is made up of 16 amino acids. Looked up from germline, CDR1 is MGHRA and CDR2 is YSYEKL. The CDR3 DNA follows: TGCGCCAGCAGCCATCTACGAGGGGGAGTGGCAGATACGCAGTATTTT. Protein product: CASSHLRGGVADTQYF.

J is TRBJ2-3 and V is TRBV30; D not resolved. The CDR3 contains 11 residues. The germline V gene has CDR1 GTSNPN and CDR2 SVGIG (reference sequence). V lost 4 bases and J 6 bases, leaving 8 bases between the germline ends. The CDR3 loop reads CAWTRADTQYF. In nucleotides, the CDR3 is TGTGCCTGGACGAGAGCGGATACGCAGTATTTT.

The rearrangement links TRBV7-8 to TRBJ1-4; a possible D gene is TRBD1 (5 bases). Germline CDR1 SGHVS, CDR2 FQNEAQ. The CDR3 is 11 amino acids. V dropped 6 bases and J dropped 8 bases, with 7 bases sitting between them. The CDR3 reads CASRWGEKLFF. In DNA, the CDR3 is TGTGCCAGCAGATGGGGGGAAAAACTGTTTTTT.

The chain combines TRBV29-1 with TRBJ2-7; tentatively, D is TRBD2 (6 bases). CDR3 length: 13 amino acids. Trimming took 4 bases from V and 9 from J, leaving 19 bases between them. Germline lookup yields CDR1 SQVTM and CDR2 ANQGSEA. The CDR3 spells CSVGGVHPGVQYF. For the CDR3, the DNA is TGCAGCGTTGGGGGGGTTCACCCCGGGGTGCAGTACTTC.